These T cell receptor beta chains were read from a single sample in a study of OX40 agonist ivuxolimab in advanced cancers. Sequenced by immunoSEQ multiplex PCR; TCRdb stores in-frame clones only, minus some. This sample has approximately 70,000 clones, with 70% to 90% found just once. The sequencing used CD4+ or CD8+ T cells sorted from blood, collected in a trial of the OX40 agonist ivuxolimab. These receptors were collected from an adult with an advanced solid tumor such as melanoma, head and neck, liver or kidney cancer. CDR3s include the opening cysteine and the closing phenylalanine or tryptophan.

>TRBJ2-3|TRBV11-2
CASSLAVTDTQYF
>TRBJ2-3|TRBV9
CASSVNEGSAQYF
>TRBJ2-7|TRBV28
CASSSSGHGKGYEQYF
>TRBJ1-4|TRBV4-1
CASSRPDEKLFF
>TRBJ2-1|TRBV6-6
CASRVSGGPYNEQFF
>TRBJ1-5|TRBV6-5
CASTQGAFNQPQHF
>TRBJ1-2|TRBV9
CASSVGIRGKDYGYTF
>TRBJ1-1|TRBV19
CASSLGRQTTEAFF
>TRBJ2-2|TRBV7-3
CASSPTPIGQGGGGELFF
>TRBJ2-7|TRBV6-5
CASENYEQYF
>TRBJ2-5|TRBV6-1
CASSEMAVRSETQYF
>TRBJ1-2|TRBV7-9
CASSKVRAARAGYTF
>TRBJ2-3|TRBV5-1
CASSRTNLAGGWIGTDTQYF
>TRBJ2-4|TRBV15
CATSRDWVGNIQYF
>TRBJ2-2|TRBV6-5
CASSPGQVFTGELFF
>TRBJ1-2|TRBV18
CASIAGGGDYGYTF
>TRBJ2-1|TRBV7-9
CASSLGRAQGRNEQFF
>TRBJ1-4|TRBV2
CASRSEVGISTNEKLFF
>TRBJ2-2|TRBV9
CASSVDRAVNGELFF
>TRBJ1-2|TRBV5-6
CASSLGTGEANYGYTF